This TCR beta chain originates from a study of beta chain features in type 1 diabetes. Regarding the study as a whole: Within each of all four CD4+ subsets, Type 1 diabetes patients had TCRB CDR3s that were moderately but significantly shorter.

With regard to this clone: Antigen: not known.

Expressed TCRB transcripts were sequenced because the entire RNA isolate underwent reverse transcription. The average read count of naive, central memory and regulatory T cell samples was several million. Repertoires were generated with immunoSEQ multiplex PCR, while TCRdb's copy carries only in-frame clones and drops some. The table shows a few hundred thousand clones, with roughly 13% occurring only once. With 1 base removed from V and 4 bases from J, the gap between germline ends came to 13 bases. This CDR3 region has 15 residues. In germline, CDR1 is SNHLY, CDR2 FYNNEI. This chain connects TRBV2 to TRBJ1-2; D uncertain. The origin of this receptor is a man between 18 and 35 years old in good health. The source material was naive CD4+ T cells from blood. The CDR3, as DNA: TGTGCCAGCAGTGAAGGGCCAGCGAAAGCCTATGGCTACACCTTC. It is translated as CASSEGPAKAYGYTF.